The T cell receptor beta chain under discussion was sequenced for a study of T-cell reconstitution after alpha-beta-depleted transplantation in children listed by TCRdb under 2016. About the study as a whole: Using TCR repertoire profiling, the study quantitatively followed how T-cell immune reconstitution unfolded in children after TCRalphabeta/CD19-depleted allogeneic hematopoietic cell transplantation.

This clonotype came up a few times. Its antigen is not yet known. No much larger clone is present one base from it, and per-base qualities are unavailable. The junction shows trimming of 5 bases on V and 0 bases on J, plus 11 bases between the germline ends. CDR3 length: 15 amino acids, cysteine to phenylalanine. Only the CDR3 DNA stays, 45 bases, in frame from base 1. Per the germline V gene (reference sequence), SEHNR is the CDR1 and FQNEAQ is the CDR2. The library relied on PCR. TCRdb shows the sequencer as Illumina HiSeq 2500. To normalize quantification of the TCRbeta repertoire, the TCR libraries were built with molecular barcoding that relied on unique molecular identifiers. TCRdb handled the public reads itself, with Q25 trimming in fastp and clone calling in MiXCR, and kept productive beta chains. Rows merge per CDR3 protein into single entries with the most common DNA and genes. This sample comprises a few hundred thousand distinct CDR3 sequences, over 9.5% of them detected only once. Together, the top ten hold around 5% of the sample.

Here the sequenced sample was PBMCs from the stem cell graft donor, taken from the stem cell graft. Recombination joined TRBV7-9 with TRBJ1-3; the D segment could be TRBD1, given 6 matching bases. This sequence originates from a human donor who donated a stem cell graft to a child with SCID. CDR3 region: CASSHGQSSGNTIYF. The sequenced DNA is TGTGCCAGCAGCCACGGACAGTCCTCTGGAAACACCATATATTTT.